Below are 9 T cell receptor beta chains sequenced from a single sample in a study of T cell clonality in common variable immunodeficiency. Data came from immunoSEQ multiplex PCR; TCRdb stores just in-frame clones and leaves some out. This sample has 25,000 to 30,000 clones, each found more than once. Their antigen targets remain unknown. The study, taken as a whole, reports: Common variable immunodeficiency TCR beta sequences reportedly had fewer deletions and N-nucleotide insertions.

Sequenced: peripheral blood mononuclear cells. The receptor set was obtained from a human donor with common variable immunodeficiency.

To note about this clone: The read is 3 residues too short to cover the CDR3 end, so that end is filled in from the germline J gene. This rearrangement joins TRBV2 to TRBJ2-4; TRBD2 might be the D (5 bases). This CDR3 has 10 residues. Per germline, CDR1 SNHLY and CDR2 FYNNEI. The CDR3 protein is CASAEETQYF. The CDR3 bases that were read are TGTGCCAGCGCGGAGGAGACT. The full variable domain, rest sourced from reference TRBV2 and TRBJ2-4, is EPEVTQTPSHQVTQMGQEVILRCVPISNHLYFYWYRQILGQKVEFLVSFYNNEISEKSEIFDDQFSVERPDGSNFTLKIRSTKLEDSAMYFCASAEETQYFGAGTRLSVL.

This clone was seen only a few times. Sequencing ends 3 residues short of the CDR3 end; the germline J gene provides the rest. The chain carries TRBV7-6 and TRBJ2-5; maybe TRBD2 (6 bases). This CDR3 comprises 14 residues. Germline V gene lookup returns CDR1 SGHVS and CDR2 FNYEAQ. V dropped 6 bases and J dropped 3 bases, with 14 bases sitting between them. The CDR3 DNA, read in part, is TGTGCCAGCAGTTCTCGAGGAGGGGAAGAGACC. Residues: CASSSRGGEET. The whole CDR3 protein reads CASSSRGGEETQYF.

This clone was seen only a few times. One junction end disagrees with the germline gene, perhaps due to a read error. The sequence runs out 3 residues before the end of the CDR3; the remainder is reconstructed from the germline J gene. The chain is built from TRBV7-2 and TRBJ1-2; tentatively, D is TRBD1 (6 bases). Germline-derived CDR1 and CDR2 are SGHTA and FQGNSA. The CDR3 loop spans 13 amino acids. The CDR3 is CASSMDSTYRYTF. The sequenced CDR3 bases are TGTGCCAGCAGCATGGACAGTACCTATCGC.

Regarding this clone: Read data end 3 residues before the CDR3 end; the end is taken from the germline J gene. The V gene is TRBV7-2, the J gene TRBJ1-4; D is ambiguous. Germline CDR1 SGHTA, CDR2 FQGNSA. The CDR3 spans 15 residues. Trimming took off 5 bases at V and 0 bases at J, with 10 bases between the two ends. CDR3 DNA, as far as it was read: TGTGCCAGCAGCCGTCAGGCTTCAACTAATGAAAAA. It yields the protein CASSRQASTNEK. The whole CDR3 is CASSRQASTNEKLFF.

There are a few counts of this clone. CDR3 region: CASSKGQGDQPQHF. The CDR3 bases that were read are TGTGCCAGCTCAAAGGGACAGGGGGATCAGCCC. The V call is TRBV18, the J call TRBJ1-5; the match to TRBD1 covers 11 bases. The read terminates 3 residues before the CDR3 end, so the remaining end is supplied by the germline J gene. The germline gives CDR1 KGHSH, CDR2 LQKENI. With 5 bases clipped from V and 5 bases from J, the junction kept 2 bases outside the gene matches. This CDR3 is 14 amino acids long.

Notes on this clone: The CDR3 extends 3 residues past the end of the read, so its final part is completed from the germline J gene. The V and J genes are TRBV11-2 and TRBJ2-7; D may be TRBD2 (6 bases). The germline CDR1 and CDR2 sequences are SGHAT and FQNNGV. Trimming pared 3 bases from V and 2 bases from J, leaving 11 bases between. The CDR3 is made up of 14 amino acids. This chain's CDR3 is CASSFGTGAYEQYF. The sequenced part of the CDR3 DNA is TGTGCCAGCAGCTTTGGGACTGGAGCCTACGAG.

In this sample, this clone turned up a few times. The CDR3 end is not reached by the read, which stops 3 residues before it; the germline J gene fills it in. This rearrangement joins TRBV6-2 or TRBV6-3 to TRBJ2-7; TRBD2 agrees at 10 bases. The CDR3 covers 14 residues. Germline V lookup: CDR1 MNHEY, CDR2 SVGEGT. The V and J ends lost 5 bases and 3 bases, in that order; junction bases with no gene match: 4. CDR3 residues: CASSTGLADYEQYF. CDR3 DNA (partial): TGTGCCAGCAGTACTGGACTAGCGGACTACGAG.

This clone was observed many times. The read ends 3 residues shy of where the CDR3 ends; the end is completed using the germline J gene. The gene calls are TRBV30 and TRBJ1-5; D call uncertain. The CDR3 runs 15 residues. Looked up from germline, CDR1 is GTSNPN and CDR2 is SVGIG (reference sequence). Trimming took 1 base from V and 2 from J, leaving 12 bases between them. The CDR3 protein is CAWSEGPWGNQPQHF. The part of the CDR3 DNA that was read is TGTGCCTGGAGTGAAGGGCCTTGGGGCAATCAGCCC. The complete variable domain, with remaining parts taken from reference TRBV30 and TRBJ1-5, reads SQTIHQWPATLVQPVGSPLSLECTVEGTSNPNLYWYRQAAGRGLQLLFYSVGIGQISSEVPQNLSASRPQDRQFILSSKKLLLSDSGFYLCAWSEGPWGNQPQHFGDGTRLSIL.

This clone was picked up many times. The read halts 3 residues ahead of the CDR3 end, with the missing end drawn from the germline J gene. The chain carries TRBV30 and TRBJ1-2, with D tentatively TRBD1 (6 bases). V shed 6 bases and J shed 4 bases, with 12 bases lying between them. The CDR3 runs to 12 residues. Germline loops: CDR1 GTSNPN, CDR2 SVGIG (reference sequence). The CDR3: CACPGHSYGYTF. CDR3 bases read: TGTGCCTGCCCGGGACATAGCTATGGC.